The 16 T cell receptor beta chains reported below all come from one sample, sequenced in a study of blood T cells in healthy people across ages. Primed by a sample-barcoded 5' primer and a J-beta primer mix, a second PCR proceeded for 7 to 11 cycles. TCRdb re-called the 5' RACE reads with MiXCR, one entry per CDR3 protein. The sample has roughly 790,000 distinct CDR3 sequences, roughly 43% seen once. The source material was blood. Source of these receptors: a woman aged 55-69 years in good health.

The chain uses TRBV20-1 and TRBJ1-1, with D perhaps matching TRBD1 (6 bases). The V end was cut by 2 bases, the J end by 1 base, with 11 bases between. The germline gives CDR1 DFQATT, CDR2 SNEGSKA (reference sequence). This CDR3 spans 14 amino acids. Here the CDR3 DNA reads TGCAGTGCTAGACGGGGGGCCGCGAACACTGAAGCTTTCTTT. This encodes CSARRGAANTEAFF.

The chain has TRBV4-3 and TRBJ2-1, with 8 bases identical to TRBD1. The V gene's germline CDR1 is LGHNA and CDR2 YSLEER. V dropped 1 base and J dropped 0; count of bases not matched to a gene: 8. This CDR3 has 18 residues. The CDR3 region is CASSQVRTGWSSYNEQFF. CDR3 nucleotides: TGCGCCAGCAGCCAAGTACGGACAGGGTGGAGCTCCTACAATGAGCAGTTCTTC.

The table lists this clonotype with many counts. The V and J genes are TRBV15 and TRBJ2-4; D possibly corresponds to TRBD1 (5 bases). The V end was cut by 8 bases, the J end by 0 bases, with 17 bases between. The germline V gene has CDR1 LNHNV and CDR2 YYDKDF (reference sequence). This CDR3 is built from 16 residues. In DNA form, the CDR3 reads TGTGCCACCGAAGCAGGGTATAAGTTAGCCAAAAACATTCAGTACTTC. Protein: CATEAGYKLAKNIQYF.

This clonotype was detected only a few times. The chain is built from TRBV9 and TRBJ2-5; 14 bases line up with TRBD2. This CDR3 is 16 amino acids long. The germline V gene has CDR1 SGDLS and CDR2 YYNGEE. With V trimmed by 2 bases and J by 7 bases, 7 bases remained unmatched. The CDR3: CASSVGTSGGLRTQYF. In DNA, the CDR3 is TGTGCCAGCAGCGTTGGGACTAGCGGGGGACTCAGGACCCAGTACTTC.

This clonotype has only a few counts. V is TRBV20-1 and J is TRBJ2-3; 14 bases are a match to TRBD2. Germline V gives CDR1 DFQATT, CDR2 SNEGSKA (reference sequence). The CDR3 runs 15 residues. Unmatched junction bases numbered 6, after V lost 5 bases and J lost 5 bases. The CDR3 spells CSAHRLAGGQDTQYF. In nucleotides, the CDR3 is TGCAGTGCTCATAGACTAGCGGGAGGGCAAGATACGCAGTATTTT.

This clonotype was picked up a small number of times. This chain uses TRBV10-3 with TRBJ1-5, with TRBD1 as a possible D gene (5 bases). V lost 1 base and J 4 bases, leaving 8 bases between the germline ends. Germline loops: CDR1 ENHRY, CDR2 SYGVKD. This CDR3 is 14 amino acids long. The CDR3 DNA reads as TGTGCCATCAGTGAGTGGGGGGTAAATCAGCCCCAGCATTTT. Translating gives CAISEWGVNQPQHF.

J is TRBJ2-5 and V is TRBV11-2, with D unclear. CDR1 and CDR2 (germline): SGHAT, FQNNGV. The V end was cut by 5 bases, the J end by 11 bases, with 15 bases between. The CDR3 consists of 12 residues. The CDR3, as DNA: TGTGCCAGCAGCACAGCAGACACGAGGCAGTACTTC. Amino acid sequence: CASSTADTRQYF.

The chain combines TRBV5-1 with TRBJ2-1, with a weak D call TRBD1 (6 bases). CDR3 length: 17 residues. Trimming pared 0 bases from V and 0 bases from J, leaving 13 bases between. Germline assignment: CDR1 SGHRS and CDR2 YFSETQ. CDR3 in DNA: TGCGCCAGCAGCTTGGTTGGGACACCAAGCTCCTACAATGAGCAGTTCTTC. Protein: CASSLVGTPSSYNEQFF.

This clonotype was recorded at least ten times. CDR3 region: CSVEEPGHPDEQFF. DNA for the CDR3: TGCAGCGTTGAAGAGCCGGGACACCCTGATGAGCAGTTCTTC. The V and J genes are TRBV29-1 and TRBJ2-1, with TRBD1 as a possible D gene (6 bases). Per the germline V gene, CDR1 is SQVTM and CDR2 is ANQGSEA. This CDR3 contains 14 residues. Trimming pared 0 bases from V and 8 bases from J, leaving 14 bases between.

This clonotype was picked up one time. The chain uses TRBV3-1 and TRBJ2-1, with 11 positions matching TRBD2. The germline V gene encodes CDR1 LGHDT and CDR2 YNNKEL (reference sequence). V lost 4 bases to trimming and J lost 5 bases; unmatched junction nucleotides: 13. The CDR3 is 18 amino acids. The CDR3 protein is CASSPKGGLAGGNNEQFF. The CDR3 nucleotides read TGTGCCAGCAGCCCCAAAGGCGGCCTAGCGGGAGGTAACAATGAGCAGTTCTTC.

In its sample, this clonotype was seen a few times. This sequence joins TRBV27 and TRBJ2-3; no definite D call. The CDR3 covers 14 residues. Between the trimmed V and J ends, which lost 5 bases and 5 bases, there was a span of 14 bases. Germline assignment: CDR1 MNHEY and CDR2 SMNVEV (reference sequence). The CDR3 DNA follows: TGTGCCAGCAGTCCCCCTTTTGGGGAAGATACGCAGTATTTT. As protein: CASSPPFGEDTQYF.

This clonotype has at least ten counts. This rearrangement joins TRBV20-1 to TRBJ1-3, with 7 bases that match TRBD1. V lost 5 bases to trimming and J lost 4 bases; unmatched junction nucleotides: 8. This CDR3 has 14 amino acids. Germline lookup yields CDR1 DFQATT and CDR2 SNEGSKA (reference sequence). The CDR3 region is CSASDRVGGNTIYF. CDR3 nucleotides: TGCAGTGCTTCCGACAGGGTGGGCGGAAACACCATATATTTT.

Regarding this clonotype: Since a much larger clone is just one base distant, this may be a read error. V and J are TRBV4-3 and TRBJ2-7; D uncertain. The V and J ends lost 0 bases and 7 bases respectively, with 13 bases between them. Germline CDR1 reads LGHNA; CDR2 reads YSLEER. The CDR3 contains 14 residues. This CDR3 reads CASSQDARPNEQYF. CDR3 DNA sequence: TGCGCCAGCAGCCAAGATGCCCGTCCCAATGAGCAGTACTTC.

This clonotype came up many times. The chain is built from TRBV29-1 and TRBJ2-7; 8 positions match TRBD1. The CDR3 runs 16 residues. CDR1 is SQVTM and CDR2 is ANQGSEA in the germline V gene. V gave up 3 bases and J gave up 5 bases; unmatched junction bases: 15. The CDR3 protein is CSVEGTGFSCRDEQYF. The CDR3 bases are TGCAGCGTTGAGGGGACAGGATTTTCCTGTCGGGACGAGCAGTACTTC.

The chain couples TRBV6-2 or TRBV6-3 to TRBJ2-2, with D perhaps matching TRBD2 (5 bases). The CDR3 totals 13 residues. From germline, CDR1 is MNHEY and CDR2 SVGEGT. The CDR3 coding sequence is TGTGGGGGAGCGGAGGCCCATTCCGGGGAGCTGTTTTTT. Translating gives CGGAEAHSGELFF.

As to this clonotype: At one of its ends the junction is not consistent with the germline gene, which may arise from a read error. J is TRBJ2-7 and V is TRBV4-3, with TRBD1 identical over 9 bases. The CDR3 length is 15 residues. Germline CDR1 LGHNA, CDR2 YSLEER. The CDR3 here is CASSQGRQGDYGQYF. DNA for the CDR3: TGCGCCAGCAGCCAAGGTAGACAGGGGGACTACGGGCAGTACTTC.